Sequencing of this TCR beta chain was carried out in a study of beta chain features in type 1 diabetes. Broader study findings: Shortening that was moderate but significant affected the TCRB CDR3s of Type 1 diabetes patients in all four CD4+ subsets.

Notes on this clone: Its matching antigen is unknown.

V gave up 10 bases and J gave up 8 bases; unmatched junction bases: 13. The length of the CDR3 is 15 residues. From germline, CDR1 is ENHRY and CDR2 SYGVKD. The study reverse transcribed the entire isolated RNA, so it sequenced expressed TCRB transcripts. Profiling relied on immunoSEQ multiplex PCR, and the TCRdb table lists in-frame clones only, not all of them. The table records around 650,000 clones, around 12% of them present only once. The gene calls are TRBV10-3 and TRBJ2-1; TRBD1 matches 11 bases. The sequenced sample was naive CD4+ T cells from blood. This receptor was identified in a man aged 25-45 years with type 1 diabetes. Here the CDR3 reads CATEPGQGGPHEQFF. CDR3 coding DNA: TGTGCCACCGAACCGGGACAGGGGGGACCGCATGAGCAGTTCTTC.